This T cell receptor (beta chain) was recovered during a study of T cells after yellow fever vaccination. About the study: Fractions low in cell number were prepared with SMART-Seq v4 Ultra Low Input.

UMIs and a universal primer site were added when TCR cDNA was made by 5'RACE template switching. MiXCR, applied by TCRdb to the 5' RACE reads, yields one record per CDR3 protein. The repertoire holds 110,000 or so distinct CDR3 sequences, with 6.5% to 9% as singletons. Germline-derived CDR1 and CDR2 are SQVTM and ANQGSEA. CDR3 length: 12 amino acids. V was clipped by 4 bases and J by 3 bases, with 8 bases between them. Points from the study as a whole: A large majority of primary-vaccination clones showed up again after the booster (just under 97% CD4, around 90% CD8). Weaker, the secondary response had a peak occurring faster, on day 5 versus 15.

This clonotype was observed at least ten times. Its antigen is unidentified. The source is a man between 18 and 29 years old who received the YFV17D yellow fever vaccine. The sample in question was CD4+ T cells sorted from PBMCs, obtained about 49 days after the first yellow fever vaccination. The chain couples TRBV29-1 to TRBJ2-3; a possible D gene is TRBD1 (5 bases). The CDR3 loop reads CSVAQGTDTQYF. The CDR3 bases are TGCAGCGTTGCCCAGGGTACAGATACGCAGTATTTT.